Reported below is one T cell receptor (beta chain). Germline-derived CDR1 and CDR2 are LNHNV and YYDKDF (reference sequence). V was clipped by 1 base and J by 6 bases; unmatched bases: 5. The CDR3 runs to 15 residues. Thyroid surgery had not been preceded by any treatment in any patient. This sample is drawn from a study of metastatic and nonmetastatic thyroid tumors. TCRdb used MiXCR to call clones anew from the PCR reads. The table shows 20,000 to 25,000 clones, with roughly a third occurring only once. This chain links TRBV15 with TRBJ2-1; 8 bases are a match to TRBD2. This sequence was found in a female donor with papillary thyroid cancer or a benign thyroid nodule (not recorded which). Some clones in this sample may be carry-over from other donors' samples. Sequenced material: blood. The CDR3 protein is CATSRGREGPNEQFF. CDR3 nucleotide sequence: TGTGCCACCAGCAGAGGCCGGGAGGGCCCCAATGAGCAGTTCTTC.